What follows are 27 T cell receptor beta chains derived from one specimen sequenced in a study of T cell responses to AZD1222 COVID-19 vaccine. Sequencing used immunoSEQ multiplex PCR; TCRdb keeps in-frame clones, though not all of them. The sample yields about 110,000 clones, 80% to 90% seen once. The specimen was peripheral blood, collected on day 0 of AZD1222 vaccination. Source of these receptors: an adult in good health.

CDR3: CASSSRQTNRNGYTF. The CDR3 coding sequence is TGTGCCAGCAGCTCCAGACAGACCAACCGGAATGGCTACACCTTC. The chain employs TRBV7-3 and TRBJ1-2; the D gene is possibly TRBD1 (5 bases). Germline loops: CDR1 SGHTA, CDR2 FQGTGA. The CDR3 is made up of 15 amino acids. V lost 4 bases to trimming and J lost 6 bases, with 18 bases between them.

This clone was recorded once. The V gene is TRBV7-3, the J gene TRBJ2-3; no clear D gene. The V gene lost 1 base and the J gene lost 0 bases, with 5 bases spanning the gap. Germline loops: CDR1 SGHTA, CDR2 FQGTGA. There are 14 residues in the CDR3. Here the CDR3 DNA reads TGTGCCAGCAGCTTAAGGGCAAGCACAGATACGCAGTATTTT. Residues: CASSLRASTDTQYF.

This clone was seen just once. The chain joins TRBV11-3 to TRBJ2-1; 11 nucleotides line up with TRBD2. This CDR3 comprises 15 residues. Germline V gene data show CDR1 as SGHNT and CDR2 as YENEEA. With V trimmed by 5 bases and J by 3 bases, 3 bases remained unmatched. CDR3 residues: CASSPGLADYNEQFF. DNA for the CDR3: TGTGCCAGCAGCCCGGGACTAGCGGACTACAATGAGCAGTTCTTC.

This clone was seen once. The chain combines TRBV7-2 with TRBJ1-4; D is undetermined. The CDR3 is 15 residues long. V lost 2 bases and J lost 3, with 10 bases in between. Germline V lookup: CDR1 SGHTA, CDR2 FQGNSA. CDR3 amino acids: CASSLTPGSNEKLFF. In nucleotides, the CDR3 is TGTGCCAGCAGCTTAACTCCGGGATCTAATGAAAAACTGTTTTTT.

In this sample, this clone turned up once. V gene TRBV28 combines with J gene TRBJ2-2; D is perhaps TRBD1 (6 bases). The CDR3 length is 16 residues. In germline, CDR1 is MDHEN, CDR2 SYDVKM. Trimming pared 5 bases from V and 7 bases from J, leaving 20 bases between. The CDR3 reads CASSTLTITGNGELFF. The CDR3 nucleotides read TGTGCCAGCAGTACCTTGACCATCACAGGGAACGGGGAGCTGTTTTTT.

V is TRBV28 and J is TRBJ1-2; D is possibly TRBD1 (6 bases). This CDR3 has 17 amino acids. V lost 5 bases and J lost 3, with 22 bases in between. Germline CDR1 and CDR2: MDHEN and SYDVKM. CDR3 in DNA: TGTGCCAGCAGTAAACTGTACAGGGTTGGTGTGGACTATGGCTACACCTTC. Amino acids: CASSKLYRVGVDYGYTF.

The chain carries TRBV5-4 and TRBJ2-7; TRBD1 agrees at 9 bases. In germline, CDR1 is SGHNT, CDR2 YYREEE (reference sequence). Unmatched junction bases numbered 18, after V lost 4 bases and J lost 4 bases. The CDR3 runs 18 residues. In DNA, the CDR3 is TGTGCCAGCAGCCGGAAGTCTGGGGGGACAGGGTCCATTTACGAGCAGTACTTC. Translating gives CASSRKSGGTGSIYEQYF. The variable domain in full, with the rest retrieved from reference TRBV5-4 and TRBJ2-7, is ETGVTQSPTHLIKTRGQQVTLRCSSQSGHNTVSWYQQALGQGPQFIFQYYREEENGRGNFPPRFSGLQFPNYSSELNVNALELDDSALYLCASSRKSGGTGSIYEQYFGPGTRLTVT.

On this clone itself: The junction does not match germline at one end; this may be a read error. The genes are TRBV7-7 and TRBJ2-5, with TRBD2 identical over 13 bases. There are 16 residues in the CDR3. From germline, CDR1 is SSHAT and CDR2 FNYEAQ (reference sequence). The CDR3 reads CASSLGLAGVGETQYF. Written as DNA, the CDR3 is TGTGCTAGCAGCTTAGGACTAGCGGGAGTGGGGGAGACCCAGTACTTC.

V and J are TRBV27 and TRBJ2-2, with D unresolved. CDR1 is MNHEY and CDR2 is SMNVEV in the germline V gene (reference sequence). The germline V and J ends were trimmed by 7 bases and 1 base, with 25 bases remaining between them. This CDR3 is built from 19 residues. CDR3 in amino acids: CASTELNSIKWGNTGELFF. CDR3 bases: TGTGCCAGCACCGAACTCAACTCTATCAAGTGGGGGAACACCGGGGAGCTGTTTTTT.

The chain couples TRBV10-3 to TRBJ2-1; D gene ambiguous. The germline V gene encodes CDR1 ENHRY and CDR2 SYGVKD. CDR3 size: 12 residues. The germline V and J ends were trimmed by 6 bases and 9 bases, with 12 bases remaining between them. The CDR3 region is CAISEPKGEQFF. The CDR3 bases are TGTGCCATCAGCGAGCCCAAAGGTGAGCAGTTCTTC.

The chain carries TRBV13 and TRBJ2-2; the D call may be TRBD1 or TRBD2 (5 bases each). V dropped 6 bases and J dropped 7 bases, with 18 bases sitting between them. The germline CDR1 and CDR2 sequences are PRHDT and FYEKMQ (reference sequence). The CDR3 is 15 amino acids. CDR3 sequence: CASRPEGLGNGELFF. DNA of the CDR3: TGTGCCAGCAGACCTGAGGGGCTAGGTAACGGGGAGCTGTTTTTT.

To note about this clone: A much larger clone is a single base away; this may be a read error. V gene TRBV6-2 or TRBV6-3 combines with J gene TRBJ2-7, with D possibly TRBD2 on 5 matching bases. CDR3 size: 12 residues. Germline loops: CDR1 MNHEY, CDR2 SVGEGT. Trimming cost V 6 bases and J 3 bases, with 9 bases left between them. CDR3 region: CASSSRGYEQYF. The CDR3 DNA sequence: TGTGCCAGCAGCTCCCGGGGCTACGAGCAGTACTTC.

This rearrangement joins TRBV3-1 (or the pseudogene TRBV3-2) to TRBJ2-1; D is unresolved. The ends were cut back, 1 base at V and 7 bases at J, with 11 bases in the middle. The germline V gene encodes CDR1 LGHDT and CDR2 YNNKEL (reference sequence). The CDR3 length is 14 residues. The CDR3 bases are TGTGCCAGCAGCCAAGGCCCCCCCCTGAATGAGCAGTTCTTC. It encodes CASSQGPPLNEQFF.

CDR3 sequence: CASSPGRGRTDTQYF. The CDR3 bases are TGTGCCAGCAGCCCGGGAAGGGGTCGCACAGATACGCAGTATTTT. The rearrangement uses TRBV11-3 and TRBJ2-3; D may correspond to TRBD1 or TRBD2 (5 bases each). CDR1 and CDR2 from the germline V gene are SGHNT and YENEEA. The CDR3 is made up of 15 amino acids. V lost 5 bases, J lost 1 base, and 13 bases lay in between.

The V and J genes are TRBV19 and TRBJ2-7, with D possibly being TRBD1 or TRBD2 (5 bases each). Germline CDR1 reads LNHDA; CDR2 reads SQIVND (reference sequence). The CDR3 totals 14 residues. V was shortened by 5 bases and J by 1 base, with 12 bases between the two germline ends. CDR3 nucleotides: TGTGCCAGTAGTCTTCCCGGGGCATCCTACGAGCAGTACTTC. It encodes CASSLPGASYEQYF.

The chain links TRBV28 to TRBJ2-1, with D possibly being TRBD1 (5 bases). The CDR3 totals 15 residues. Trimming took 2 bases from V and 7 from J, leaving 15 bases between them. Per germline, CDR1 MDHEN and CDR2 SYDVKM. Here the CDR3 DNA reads TGTGCCAGCAGTTTAAGGGGCAGGCTTCAGAATGAGCAGTTCTTC. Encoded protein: CASSLRGRLQNEQFF. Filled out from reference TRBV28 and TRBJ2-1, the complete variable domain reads DVKVTQSSRYLVKRTGEKVFLECVQDMDHENMFWYRQDPGLGLRLIYFSYDVKMKEKGDIPEGYSVSREKKERFSLILESASTNQTSMYLCASSLRGRLQNEQFFGPGTRLTVL.

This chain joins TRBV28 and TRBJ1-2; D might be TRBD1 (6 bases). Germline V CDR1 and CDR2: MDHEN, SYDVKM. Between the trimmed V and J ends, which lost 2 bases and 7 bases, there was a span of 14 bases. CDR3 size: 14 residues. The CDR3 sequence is CASSLAGGGRGYTF. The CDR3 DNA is TGTGCCAGCAGTTTAGCCGGGGGCGGGCGTGGCTACACCTTC.

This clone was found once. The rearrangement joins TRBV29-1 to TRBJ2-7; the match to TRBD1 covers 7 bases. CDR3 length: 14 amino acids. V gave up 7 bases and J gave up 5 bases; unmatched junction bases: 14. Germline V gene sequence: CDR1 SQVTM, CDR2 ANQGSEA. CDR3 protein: CSATLLTGSNEQYF. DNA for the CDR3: TGCAGCGCTACCCTTTTGACAGGGAGCAACGAGCAGTACTTC.

This chain's CDR3 is CASSPAGAGGSRETQYF. The DNA of the CDR3 is TGCGCCAGCAGCCCGGCGGGCGCAGGGGGCTCGAGAGAGACCCAGTACTTC. The chain employs TRBV5-1 and TRBJ2-5; 8 bases are shared with TRBD1. CDR3 length: 17 amino acids. The germline CDR1 and CDR2 sequences are SGHRS and YFSETQ. V lost 4 bases to trimming and J lost 4 bases; unmatched junction nucleotides: 15.

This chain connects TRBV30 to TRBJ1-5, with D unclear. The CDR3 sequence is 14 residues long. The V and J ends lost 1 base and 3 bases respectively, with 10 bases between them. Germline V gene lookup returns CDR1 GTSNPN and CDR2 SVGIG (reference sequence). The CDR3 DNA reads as TGTGCCTGGAGTGAGAAACACCCCAATCAGCCCCAGCATTTT. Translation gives CAWSEKHPNQPQHF. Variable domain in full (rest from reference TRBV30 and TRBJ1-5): SQTIHQWPATLVQPVGSPLSLECTVEGTSNPNLYWYRQAAGRGLQLLFYSVGIGQISSEVPQNLSASRPQDRQFILSSKKLLLSDSGFYLCAWSEKHPNQPQHFGDGTRLSIL.

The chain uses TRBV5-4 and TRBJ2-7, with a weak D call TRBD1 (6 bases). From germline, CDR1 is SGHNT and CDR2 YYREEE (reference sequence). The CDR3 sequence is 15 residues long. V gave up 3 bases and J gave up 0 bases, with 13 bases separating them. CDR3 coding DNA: TGTGCCAGCAGCTGGCAGGGGCCGAGCTCCTACGAGCAGTACTTC. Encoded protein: CASSWQGPSSYEQYF.

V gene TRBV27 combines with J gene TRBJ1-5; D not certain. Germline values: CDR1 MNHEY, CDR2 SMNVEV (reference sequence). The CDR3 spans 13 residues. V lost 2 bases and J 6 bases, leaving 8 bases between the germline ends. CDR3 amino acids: CASSLSGIQPQHF. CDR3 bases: TGTGCCAGCAGTTTAAGTGGAATTCAGCCCCAGCATTTT.

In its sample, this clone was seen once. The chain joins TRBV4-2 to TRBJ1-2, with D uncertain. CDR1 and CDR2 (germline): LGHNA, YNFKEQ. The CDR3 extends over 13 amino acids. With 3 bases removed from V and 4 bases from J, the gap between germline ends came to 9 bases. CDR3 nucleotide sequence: TGTGCCAGCAGCCACGAAACGATCTATGGCTACACCTTC. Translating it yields CASSHETIYGYTF.

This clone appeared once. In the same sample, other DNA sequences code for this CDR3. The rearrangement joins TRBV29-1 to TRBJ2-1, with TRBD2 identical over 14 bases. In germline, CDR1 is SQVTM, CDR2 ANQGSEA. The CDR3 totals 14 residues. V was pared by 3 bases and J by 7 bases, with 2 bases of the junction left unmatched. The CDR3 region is CSVDGTSGSNEQFF. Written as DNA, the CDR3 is TGCAGCGTTGATGGGACTAGCGGGAGTAATGAGCAGTTCTTC.

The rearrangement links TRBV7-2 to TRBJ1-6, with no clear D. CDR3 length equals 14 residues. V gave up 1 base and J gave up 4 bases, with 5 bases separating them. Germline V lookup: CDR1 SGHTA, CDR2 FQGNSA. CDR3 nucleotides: TGTGCCAGCAGCTTAGGGGGATATAATTCACCCCTCCACTTT. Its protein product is CASSLGGYNSPLHF.

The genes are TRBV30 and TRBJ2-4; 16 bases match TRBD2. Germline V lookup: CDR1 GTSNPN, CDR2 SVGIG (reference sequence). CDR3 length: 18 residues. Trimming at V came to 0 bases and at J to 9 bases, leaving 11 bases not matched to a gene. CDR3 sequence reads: CAWSVRGTSGRAVGIQYF. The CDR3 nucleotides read TGTGCCTGGAGTGTACGGGGGACTAGCGGGAGGGCCGTGGGCATTCAGTACTTC.

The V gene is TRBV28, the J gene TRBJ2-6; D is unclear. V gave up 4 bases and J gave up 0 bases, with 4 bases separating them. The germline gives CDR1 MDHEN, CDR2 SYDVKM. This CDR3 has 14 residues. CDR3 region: CASSYYSGANVLTF. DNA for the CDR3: TGTGCCAGCAGTTACTACTCTGGGGCCAACGTCCTGACTTTC.